The source of this T cell receptor (beta chain) is a study of blood T cell repertoires in COVID-19 (dated by TCRdb to the early 2020s). Concerning the study at large: The collaborator samples originated in the United States, Italy and Spain and spanned the acute and convalescent phases of COVID-19. The prospective study material was composed of cDNA or gDNA derived from T cells, B-cell-depleted T cells, or PBMCs. A freely available public database, intended as a resource for researchers studying the immune response to SARS-CoV-2, is where the repertoires were released. Subjects who had been exposed to COVID-19, were actively infected with it, or had recovered from it provided the deeply sampled blood TCRbeta repertoires that made up the dataset. Samples were obtained from the ongoing ImmuneRACE study (first 160 participants) and from roughly 1,300 subjects provided by 6 global collaborators. Nearly every sample came with metadata listing a de-identified subject ID, COVID-19 status, age in years and sex. HLA class I and class II types, where available, came from metadata supplied by the sample provider rather than from assay-based typing.

Summary of the overall study and its limitations: Clinical and demographic metadata were provided uncurated, with the amount varying by source and participant.

Trimming takes 3 bases from V and 2 bases from J, and the germline ends sit 8 bases apart. From the cysteine through the phenylalanine, the CDR3 covers 14 amino acids. The entry retains the CDR3 DNA only, 42 bases that are in frame from base 1. The germline V gene supplies CDR1 SGHRS and CDR2 YFSETQ. In the prospective study, participants were about 18 to 95 years old, resided in about two dozen geographic areas of the United States, and were enrolled through a virtual design. In the prospective study, participants were assigned to cohorts based on the clinical history participants reported in a screening survey and a study questionnaire. Mobile phlebotomists in the prospective study collected whole blood, serum and a nasopharyngeal or oropharyngeal swab from every participant. Additional blood draws and questionnaires over an approximately two-month period could optionally be provided by prospective study participants. Before DNA extraction, prospective study blood samples were shipped either frozen or at room temperature.

Worth noting for this clone: No antigen is known for it. Nothing much larger sits one base from this clone, and base qualities are not available.

TCRbeta CDR3 regions were amplified from genomic DNA by means of the immunoSEQ Assay, a bias-controlled multiplex PCR. The authors' analysis ran thus. The number of nucleated cells in each sample was estimated from the amplification of reference gene primers within the assay. To quantify the absolute abundance of each unique TCRbeta CDR3 rearrangement, sequence reads were collapsed and filtered. For each sample, productive Simpson clonality was calculated as the square root of Simpson's diversity index over productive rearrangements. TCRdb holds this immuneACCESS table with in-frame rearrangements only. Some clones are missing; in checked studies, unresolved V genes explain under half, and the rest has no known cause. V, J and clone size were drawn from that table, and D and trimming were deduced from the DNA. This sample comprises under 350,000 clones, approximately 83% of them detected only once. About 4.2% of the sample is held by the ten biggest clonotypes.

Sequencing used PBMCs or T cells enriched from blood (not recorded which). The chain is assembled from TRBV5-1 and TRBJ1-4, with the D gene too uncertain to name. The origin of this receptor is a woman aged 40-49 years with acute COVID-19. The CDR3 region reads CASSSGGTNEKLFF. The bases read TGCGCCAGCAGCTCCGGAGGGACTAATGAAAAACTGTTTTTT.